This passage covers 16 T cell receptor beta chains from one sample sequenced in a study of response to subunit inactivated influenza vaccine. TCRdb re-derived calls from the RT-PCR reads in MiXCR, one entry per CDR3 protein. This sample has fewer than 750,000 distinct CDR3 sequences, with approximately 15% found just once. The source material was PBMCs from blood, sampled roughly 12 days after vaccination. The source is a man aged 45-65 years who received an inactivated influenza vaccine.

This clonotype was counted only a few times. The chain has TRBV7-8 and TRBJ1-6, with D hard to call. Germline V gene lookup returns CDR1 SGHVS and CDR2 FQNEAQ. Trimming took 3 bases from V and 3 from J, leaving 12 bases between them. This CDR3 is 16 amino acids long. The CDR3 bases are TGTGCCAGCAGCTTGGGGAACTCCATCTATAATTCACCCCTCCACTTT. This codes for CASSLGNSIYNSPLHF.

The gene calls are TRBV27 and TRBJ2-7; 13 positions match TRBD2. CDR1 is MNHEY, CDR2 SMNVEV, per germline (reference sequence). The CDR3 contains 17 residues. Losses at the gene ends were 0 bases for V and 6 bases for J; bases not matched to a gene: 8. CDR3 region: CASSLSAGLAGVGEQYF. DNA for the CDR3: TGTGCCAGCAGTTTATCCGCCGGACTAGCGGGAGTAGGCGAGCAGTACTTC.

The gene calls are TRBV20-1 and TRBJ2-2; D is unclear. The germline V gene has CDR1 DFQATT and CDR2 SNEGSKA (reference sequence). The CDR3 is 15 residues long. V lost 6 bases and J 1 base, leaving 15 bases between the germline ends. The CDR3 sequence is CSALQYSKNTGELFF. The CDR3, as DNA: TGCAGTGCCCTACAGTACAGTAAGAACACCGGGGAGCTGTTTTTT.

This clonotype was recorded many times. The chain links TRBV7-2 to TRBJ1-5; D gene unclear. The CDR3 has 15 amino acids. Per germline, CDR1 SGHTA and CDR2 FQGNSA. V was cut by 5 bases and J by 5 bases, with 16 bases left in between. The CDR3 sequence is CASSPEKGGYQPQHF. The CDR3, as DNA: TGTGCCAGCAGCCCAGAGAAGGGAGGATATCAGCCCCAGCATTTT. Using reference TRBV7-2 and TRBJ1-5 for the parts outside the CDR3, the full variable domain is GAGVSQSPSNKVTEKGKDVELRCDPISGHTALYWYRQSLGQGLEFLIYFQGNSAPDKSGLPSDRFSAERTGGSVSTLTIQRTQQEDSAVYLCASSPEKGGYQPQHFGDGTRLSIL.

This clonotype was observed a handful of times. The chain joins TRBV19 to TRBJ2-7; weak D call: TRBD1 (5 bases). Germline CDR1 is LNHDA and CDR2 is SQIVND (reference sequence). Trimming stripped 3 bases from V and 3 bases from J, with 12 bases between. The CDR3 is made up of 14 amino acids. The CDR3 sequence is CASSMGQNNYEQYF. The CDR3 DNA reads as TGTGCCAGTAGTATGGGGCAGAACAACTACGAGCAGTACTTC. The whole variable domain, filled in from reference TRBV19 and TRBJ2-7, reads DGGITQSPKYLFRKEGQNVTLSCEQNLNHDAMYWYRQDPGQGLRLIYYSQIVNDFQKGDIAEGYSVSREKKESFPLTVTSAQKNPTAFYLCASSMGQNNYEQYFGPGTRLTVT.

This clonotype was detected a few times. The chain uses TRBV27 and TRBJ2-1, with D unclear. Trimming shortened V by 5 bases and J by 9 bases, and 17 bases separated the two germline ends. CDR3 length: 14 residues. Germline V CDR1 and CDR2: MNHEY, SMNVEV (reference sequence). The CDR3 here is CASSPLGFGIEQFF. Written as DNA, the CDR3 is TGTGCCAGCAGTCCACTGGGGTTCGGCATTGAGCAGTTCTTC.

This clonotype was detected a few times. This chain joins TRBV29-1 and TRBJ2-7; D perhaps matches TRBD2 (6 bases). V was trimmed by 4 bases and J by 3 bases, leaving 19 bases between them. Per germline, CDR1 SQVTM and CDR2 ANQGSEA. The CDR3 covers 15 residues. The CDR3 loop reads CSVAHWTKDHYEQYF. The CDR3 nucleotides read TGCAGCGTTGCGCACTGGACTAAGGACCACTACGAGCAGTACTTC.

The chain recombines TRBV9 with TRBJ2-7; 7 bases agree with TRBD1. Germline V gene sequence: CDR1 SGDLS, CDR2 YYNGEE. V trimming: 0 bases; J trimming: 1 base; junction bases outside the gene matches: 1. This CDR3 region has 14 residues. This CDR3 reads CASSVGGQSYEQYF. The CDR3 DNA is TGTGCCAGCAGCGTAGGGGGACAGTCCTACGAGCAGTACTTC.

This chain connects TRBV20-1 to TRBJ2-3; 11 bases match TRBD1. The CDR3 contains 17 residues. CDR1 and CDR2 from the germline V gene are DFQATT and SNEGSKA (reference sequence). The trim removed 6 bases at V and 0 bases at J, leaving 11 bases unmatched. CDR3 DNA sequence: TGCAGTGCGCCTCCCGGGACAGGGGGGGTTAGCACAGATACGCAGTATTTT. This sequence encodes CSAPPGTGGVSTDTQYF.

In its sample, this clonotype was seen a few times. The V gene is TRBV5-1, the J gene TRBJ2-7; TRBD1 aligns across 9 bases. Germline values: CDR1 SGHRS, CDR2 YFSETQ. The CDR3 loop spans 14 amino acids. The junction had 2 bases not matched to a gene; V was cut back by 4 bases and J by 0 bases. CDR3 nucleotide sequence: TGCGCCAGCAGCGGGGACAGGGCCTCCTACGAGCAGTACTTC. Protein sequence: CASSGDRASYEQYF.

The chain is built from TRBV3-1 and TRBJ1-1; possibly TRBD1 for D (6 bases). V lost 4 bases and J 2 bases, leaving 17 bases between the germline ends. The germline gives CDR1 LGHDT, CDR2 YNNKEL (reference sequence). The CDR3 spans 16 residues. The chain's CDR3 is CASSLGGQRINTEAFF. The CDR3 coding sequence is TGTGCCAGCAGCCTGGGGGGGCAAAGAATTAACACTGAAGCTTTCTTT.

J is TRBJ2-1 and V is TRBV5-4; TRBD1 matches at 11 bases. J lost 12 bases, V lost 4 bases, and 9 bases had no gene match. Germline CDR1 is SGHNT and CDR2 is YYREEE (reference sequence). CDR3 length: 14 residues. CDR3 in amino acids: CASSPGTGGLVQFF. CDR3 sequence (DNA): TGTGCCAGCAGCCCCGGGACAGGGGGACTGGTGCAGTTCTTC. Full variable domain (rest looked up from reference TRBV5-4 and TRBJ2-1): ETGVTQSPTHLIKTRGQQVTLRCSSQSGHNTVSWYQQALGQGPQFIFQYYREEENGRGNFPPRFSGLQFPNYSSELNVNALELDDSALYLCASSPGTGGLVQFFGPGTRLTVL.

This rearrangement joins TRBV28 to TRBJ1-2, with D perhaps TRBD1 (6 bases). Germline lookup yields CDR1 MDHEN and CDR2 SYDVKM. The CDR3 runs 13 residues. V lost 6 bases and J lost 5, with 13 bases in between. CDR3: CASRYSRGYGYTF. In DNA form, the CDR3 reads TGTGCCAGCAGGTACTCCAGGGGATATGGCTACACCTTC.

The rearrangement joins TRBV10-1 to TRBJ1-2; D might be TRBD1 (6 bases). The V gene's germline CDR1 is WNHNN and CDR2 SYGVQD (reference sequence). CDR3 length equals 16 residues. Trimming left V 4 bases short and J 3 bases short, with 18 bases between. The CDR3 DNA reads TGCGCCAGCAGTGGGCCGCCCAGGGGAGATGACTATGGCTACACCTTC. Protein product: CASSGPPRGDDYGYTF.

V is TRBV5-1 and J is TRBJ1-2; maybe TRBD1 (5 bases). CDR3 length: 14 residues. Germline lookup yields CDR1 SGHRS and CDR2 YFSETQ. Trimming stripped 0 bases from V and 4 bases from J, with 10 bases between. The CDR3 DNA sequence: TGCGCCAGCAGCTTGGCCACAGGTACCTATGGCTACACCTTC. This gives the protein CASSLATGTYGYTF.

Concerning this clonotype itself: This may stem from a read error, because a much larger clone lies one nucleotide away. The V call is TRBV7-9, the J call TRBJ1-1, with 7 nucleotides matching TRBD1. CDR1 and CDR2 (germline): SEHNR, FQNEAQ (reference sequence). J gave up 0 bases and V 5 bases, and 9 bases lay outside the gene matches. CDR3 length: 16 residues. This chain's CDR3 is CASSDYLGQLNTEAFF. The CDR3 nucleotides read TGTGCCAGCAGCGACTATCTGGGACAGCTGAACACTGAAGCTTTCTTT.